This T cell receptor (beta chain) was captured by sequencing in a study of CD8 T cells in ankylosing spondylitis. Study-wide points: Disease-linked clones had a CD8+ phenotype and relatively low frequency in peripheral blood. Reportedly, disease-linked clones are significantly enriched in ankylosing spondylitis patients' matched synovial fluid. A motif of roughly 8 highly homologous TCR beta variants was seen as apparently characteristic of ankylosing spondylitis blood.

Germline lookup yields CDR1 LNHNV and CDR2 YYDKDF (reference sequence). The CDR3 has 14 amino acids. V was clipped by 3 bases and J by 6 bases, with 11 bases between them. MiXCR, run by TCRdb on the 5' RACE reads, gives a single entry per CDR3 protein. This sample carries about 840,000 distinct CDR3 sequences, about 11% of them seen once, and the ten largest clones take 0.51%. Turning to this clonotype: What it binds is unknown.

The sequenced sample consisted of blood, either unsorted or a sorted T cell fraction (not recorded which). The gene calls are TRBV15 and TRBJ2-2, with D possibly being TRBD1 (6 bases). This clonotype was sampled from a male donor with ankylosing spondylitis. The DNA of the CDR3 is TGTGCCACCAGCAGCTACAGGGAAGCCGGGGAGCTGTTTTTT. Its translation: CATSSYREAGELFF.